This is a list of T cell receptor beta chains from one sample in a study of shared clonotypes between healthy human individuals. Only in-frame clones appear in the TCRdb table, and some are missing; sequencing was by immunoSEQ multiplex PCR. This table has about 2.1 million clones, just over 90% appearing once. The sequencing sample was made of naive CD8+ T cells from PBMCs. All receptors come from a man aged 18 to 30 in good health. Some clones in this sample may be carry-over from other donors' samples. The CDR3 runs from the conserved cysteine through the conserved F or W. Fields, in order: V gene, clone size, J gene, D gene, CDR3 DNA, CDR3 protein. The D gene is left open where the match is weak. Size values are once, few and many counts, or a class for expanded clones, and some rows have none.

V gene: TRBV30
clone size: few
J gene: TRBJ1-1
D gene: -
CDR3 DNA: TGTGCCTGGAAGGGGGTAAGGGCGGCTGAAGCTTTCTTT
CDR3 protein: CAWKGVRAAEAFF

V gene: TRBV27
clone size: -
J gene: TRBJ2-2
D gene: -
CDR3 DNA: TGTGCCAGCGGGGGGGCGGGGGAGCTGTTTTTT
CDR3 protein: CASGGAGELFF

V gene: TRBV9
clone size: once
J gene: TRBJ2-3
D gene: -
CDR3 DNA: TGTGCCAGCAGCGTAATAAACACAGATACGCAGTATTTT
CDR3 protein: CASSVINTDTQYF

V gene: TRBV10-3
clone size: -
J gene: TRBJ2-7
D gene: TRBD2
CDR3 DNA: TGTGCCGCCACGGGGCTAGCGGTTAATTACGAGCAGTACTTC
CDR3 protein: CAATGLAVNYEQYF

V gene: TRBV9
clone size: -
J gene: TRBJ2-3
D gene: -
CDR3 DNA: TGTGCCAGCAGCGTAGTTTCACAGGGTAGATTAGATACGCAGTATTTT
CDR3 protein: CASSVVSQGRLDTQYF

V gene: TRBV27
clone size: -
J gene: TRBJ2-1
D gene: -
CDR3 DNA: TGTGCCAGCTCTATAACCACGGGAGCCGCGGAGTTCTTC
CDR3 protein: CASSITTGAAEFF

V gene: TRBV28
clone size: -
J gene: TRBJ2-3
D gene: -
CDR3 DNA: TGTGCCAGCAGTTTCATCTCCCCTAGCGTGGATACGCAGTATTTT
CDR3 protein: CASSFISPSVDTQYF

V gene: TRBV16
clone size: -
J gene: TRBJ1-2
D gene: TRBD1
CDR3 DNA: TGTGCCAGCAGCCAACAGGGGGTTGAAGGCTACACCTTC
CDR3 protein: CASSQQGVEGYTF

V gene: TRBV4-3
clone size: -
J gene: TRBJ2-2
D gene: -
CDR3 DNA: TGCGCCAGCAGCCAGAGCTCGTGGGTCACCGGGGAGCTGTTTTTT
CDR3 protein: CASSQSSWVTGELFF

V gene: TRBV6-5
clone size: once
J gene: TRBJ2-2
D gene: -
CDR3 DNA: TGTGCCAGCAGTTACTCGAGGCTCCTCGCCGGGGAGCTGTTTTTT
CDR3 protein: CASSYSRLLAGELFF

V gene: TRBV6-5
clone size: -
J gene: TRBJ2-2
D gene: -
CDR3 DNA: TGTGCCAGCAGTTACCGGGGCCAGGGAGCCTCCGGGGAGCTGTTTTTT
CDR3 protein: CASSYRGQGASGELFF

V gene: TRBV28
clone size: -
J gene: TRBJ2-7
D gene: TRBD1
CDR3 DNA: TGTGCCAGCAGTTTATCTCCGGGACAGGGAAAGGCCTTC
CDR3 protein: CASSLSPGQGKAF

V gene: TRBV2
clone size: -
J gene: TRBJ2-3
D gene: -
CDR3 DNA: TGTGCCAGCAGCCCCCGGGCCCTAAGGGATACGCAGTATTTT
CDR3 protein: CASSPRALRDTQYF

V gene: TRBV4-1
clone size: -
J gene: TRBJ1-1
D gene: -
CDR3 DNA: TGCGCCAGCAGCCAAGGTTCGGTCGCCTCCCTTGGGGCTTTCTTT
CDR3 protein: CASSQGSVASLGAFF

V gene: TRBV9
clone size: -
J gene: TRBJ2-3
D gene: TRBD2
CDR3 DNA: TGTGCCAGCAGCGTAGAACGGCGGGAGAGCTTGACAGATACGCAGTATTTT
CDR3 protein: CASSVERRESLTDTQYF

V gene: TRBV27
clone size: -
J gene: TRBJ2-1
D gene: TRBD2
CDR3 DNA: TGTGCCAGCAGTTTAATATCGGGCGGGAGTGGAGTAATAGAGCAGTTCTTC
CDR3 protein: CASSLISGGSGVIEQFF

V gene: TRBV27
clone size: once
J gene: TRBJ1-2
D gene: -
CDR3 DNA: TGTGCCAGCAGTCGGATTCCGAGGGACTATGGCTACACCTTC
CDR3 protein: CASSRIPRDYGYTF

V gene: TRBV10-3
clone size: -
J gene: TRBJ2-6
D gene: TRBD1
CDR3 DNA: TGTGCCATCGGACAGGGGGCCTCTCTTGGGGCCAACGTCCTGACTTTC
CDR3 protein: CAIGQGASLGANVLTF

V gene: TRBV5-4
clone size: -
J gene: TRBJ1-4
D gene: -
CDR3 DNA: TGTGCCAGCAGCTTACCGGAGGGGGCAACTAATGAAAAACTGTTTTTT
CDR3 protein: CASSLPEGATNEKLFF

V gene: TRBV6-1
clone size: -
J gene: TRBJ2-3
D gene: -
CDR3 DNA: TGTGCCACCGCCGGGGCGGGGAGCACAGATACGCAGTATTTT
CDR3 protein: CATAGAGSTDTQYF

V gene: TRBV29-1
clone size: -
J gene: TRBJ2-2
D gene: -
CDR3 DNA: TGCAGCGTTGGTTCTAGTGCCGGGGAGCTGTTTTTT
CDR3 protein: CSVGSSAGELFF

V gene: TRBV7-9
clone size: -
J gene: TRBJ2-1
D gene: TRBD2
CDR3 DNA: TGTGCCAGCAGCCCTTGGGGGCTAGCGGGAGGGCCCTTCGACAATGAGCAGTTCTTC
CDR3 protein: CASSPWGLAGGPFDNEQFF

V gene: TRBV19
clone size: -
J gene: TRBJ1-2
D gene: TRBD1
CDR3 DNA: TGTGCCAGTAGTATCTCCGGGACAGGGGTTTTTGGCTACACCTTC
CDR3 protein: CASSISGTGVFGYTF

V gene: TRBV9
clone size: -
J gene: TRBJ1-3
D gene: -
CDR3 DNA: TGTGCCAGCAGCGGTCTTGACTCTGGAAACACCATATATTTT
CDR3 protein: CASSGLDSGNTIYF

V gene: TRBV28
clone size: -
J gene: TRBJ1-1
D gene: -
CDR3 DNA: TGTGCCAGCAGTCCTCCAACAGGGAGGGAACTTCGAGCTTTCTTT
CDR3 protein: CASSPPTGRELRAFF

V gene: TRBV7-9
clone size: -
J gene: TRBJ2-3
D gene: -
CDR3 DNA: TGTGCCAGCAGCTTAGTAACTAGATCCACAGATACGCAGTATTTT
CDR3 protein: CASSLVTRSTDTQYF

V gene: TRBV6-1
clone size: -
J gene: TRBJ2-7
D gene: TRBD2
CDR3 DNA: TGTGCCAGCAGTGAAGCTAGCGGGGCTTCCTACGAGCAGTACTTC
CDR3 protein: CASSEASGASYEQYF

V gene: TRBV6-5
clone size: -
J gene: TRBJ2-1
D gene: -
CDR3 DNA: TGTGCCAGCAGTTTAGGTAGGGAGCAGTTCTTC
CDR3 protein: CASSLGREQFF

V gene: TRBV27
clone size: -
J gene: TRBJ2-2
D gene: -
CDR3 DNA: TGTGCCAGCCGCCCCCAGGAGAGGGATTCGAGGGAGCTGTTTTTT
CDR3 protein: CASRPQERDSRELFF

V gene: TRBV28
clone size: -
J gene: TRBJ1-2
D gene: TRBD1
CDR3 DNA: TGTGCCAGCAGTTTAAAGGGACAGGGGGCGGATGGCTACACCTTC
CDR3 protein: CASSLKGQGADGYTF

V gene: TRBV6-5
clone size: -
J gene: TRBJ1-2
D gene: -
CDR3 DNA: TGTGCCAGCAGTGAGAGGGGTTCCGGGCGCGGCTACACCTTC
CDR3 protein: CASSERGSGRGYTF

V gene: TRBV28
clone size: -
J gene: TRBJ2-7
D gene: -
CDR3 DNA: TGTGCCAGCAGTTTTAGGACGGGTTCGATCCAGCAGTACTTC
CDR3 protein: CASSFRTGSIQQYF

V gene: TRBV6-1
clone size: once
J gene: TRBJ2-1
D gene: -
CDR3 DNA: TGTGCCAGCAGCCCGGACAGAGGCTCCTACAATGAGCAGTTCTTC
CDR3 protein: CASSPDRGSYNEQFF

V gene: TRBV27
clone size: -
J gene: TRBJ2-7
D gene: TRBD1
CDR3 DNA: TGTGCCAGCGTTTCTGGACAGGGGGCCTACGAGCAGTACTTC
CDR3 protein: CASVSGQGAYEQYF

V gene: TRBV19
clone size: -
J gene: TRBJ2-2
D gene: -
CDR3 DNA: TGTGCCAGTAGTATAAACGGCCGGGAGCTGTTTTTT
CDR3 protein: CASSINGRELFF

V gene: TRBV28
clone size: -
J gene: TRBJ1-5
D gene: TRBD1
CDR3 DNA: TGTGCCAGCAGTCCTCGGCAAATGGACAGGGGTAGACCCCAGCATTTT
CDR3 protein: CASSPRQMDRGRPQHF

V gene: TRBV6-1
clone size: -
J gene: TRBJ1-1
D gene: TRBD1
CDR3 DNA: TGTGCCAGCAGTGTCATTAGACCGGGACAGGGGTTTATGAACACTGAAGCTTTCTTT
CDR3 protein: CASSVIRPGQGFMNTEAFF

V gene: TRBV4-1
clone size: few
J gene: TRBJ2-3
D gene: -
CDR3 DNA: TGCGCCAGCAGCCAAGCAGGGGGCACAGATACGCAGTATTTT
CDR3 protein: CASSQAGGTDTQYF

V gene: TRBV27
clone size: once
J gene: TRBJ2-7
D gene: TRBD1
CDR3 DNA: TGTGCCAGCAGGGACAGGGGATCCTACGAGCAGTACTTC
CDR3 protein: CASRDRGSYEQYF